Listed here is a single T cell receptor (beta chain). Sequenced by immunoSEQ multiplex PCR; TCRdb stores in-frame clones only, minus some. The sample includes about 72,000 clones, 91% of them seen just once. This entry comes from a study of T cell changes during pregnancy in multiple sclerosis. CDR1 and CDR2 (germline): SGHDT, YYEEEE. The CDR3 totals 13 residues. V dropped 3 bases and J dropped 7 bases, with 11 bases sitting between them. The sequence came from a female donor in good health, enrolled as a control in a pregnancy study. This specimen consisted of peripheral blood, obtained in the third trimester of pregnancy. The chain combines TRBV5-6 with TRBJ1-5; D might be TRBD1 (6 bases). This CDR3 is CASSYTGTQPQHF. Written as DNA, the CDR3 is TGTGCCAGCAGCTACACAGGGACCCAGCCCCAGCATTTT.